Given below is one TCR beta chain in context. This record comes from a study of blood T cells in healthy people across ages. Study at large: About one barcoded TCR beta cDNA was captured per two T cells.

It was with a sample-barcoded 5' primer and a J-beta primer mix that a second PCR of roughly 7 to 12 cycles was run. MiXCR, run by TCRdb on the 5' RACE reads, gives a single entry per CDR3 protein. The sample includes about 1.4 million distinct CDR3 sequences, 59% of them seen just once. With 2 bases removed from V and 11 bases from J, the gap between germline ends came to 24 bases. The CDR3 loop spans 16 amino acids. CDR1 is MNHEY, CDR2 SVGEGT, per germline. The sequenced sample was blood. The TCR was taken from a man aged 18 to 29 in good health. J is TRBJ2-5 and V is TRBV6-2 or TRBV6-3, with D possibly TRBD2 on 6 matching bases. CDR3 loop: CASSYGTGTNNNEQYF. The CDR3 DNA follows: TGTGCCAGCAGTTACGGGACTGGCACCAATAACAATGAGCAGTACTTC.